This T cell receptor beta chain was sequenced during a study of spatial heterogeneity in lung cancer. Overall study context: TCR and UMI combinations that were unique each appeared, on average, more than ten times in raw reads.

This CDR3 region has 15 residues. Germline V gene lookup returns CDR1 MNHEY and CDR2 SVGAGI. TCRdb itself ran the 5' RACE reads through MiXCR, one entry per CDR3 protein. This sample carries about 50,000 distinct CDR3 sequences, approximately 7.6% of them seen once, and the ten largest clones take around 13%. Sample time point: sample taken at primary tumor resection. From tumor, nontumor lung or frozen PBMC, whole RNA was taken unsorted for sequencing. The table lists this clonotype with many counts. Antigen unknown. The junction departs from the called germline gene at one end, perhaps through a read error. General study points: Ubiquitous expanded tumor TCRs appeared in blood more at resection than follow-up.

The TCR comes from a female donor with early-stage non-small cell lung cancer. The specimen comprised PBMCs, sampled at surgery. The chain uses TRBV6-5 and TRBJ2-1; TRBD1 aligns across 10 bases. CDR3 amino acids: CASSYLGQGISSKIF. CDR3 DNA: TGTGCCAGCAGTTACTTGGGACAGGGGATTTCTAGTAAAATCTTC.